The rows below give T cell receptor beta chains drawn from one sample of a study of T cells in Graves' hyperthyroidism and ophthalmopathy. TCRdb reprocessed the multiplex PCR reads with MiXCR, giving one entry per CDR3 protein. The sample lists about 400,000 distinct CDR3 sequences, more than 12% occurring once. The sequenced sample was blood. The receptor set was obtained from a woman younger than 45 with Graves' hyperthyroidism. Each CDR3 is given with its conserved first and last residue. Each record gives: clone size, J gene, V gene, D gene, CDR3 protein, CDR3 DNA. D genes are given only for firm matches. For some rows the clone size is stated as once, few or many, or as a class when expanded; others skip it.

>-|TRBJ2-3|TRBV6-1|-
CASRDRGWSLANPRADTQYF
TGTGCCAGCAGGGATAGAGGGTGGAGTCTGGCAAACCCTAGAGCAGATACGCAGTATTTT
>-|TRBJ2-2|TRBV10-3|TRBD1
CAISVQGGPGELFF
TGTGCCATCAGTGTACAGGGGGGCCCCGGGGAGCTGTTTTTT
>many|TRBJ2-7|TRBV20-1|-
CSARDRLRQYF
TGCAGTGCTAGAGATCGGCTCCGGCAGTACTTC
>few|TRBJ2-1|TRBV24-1|-
CATSDLPSSDEQFF
TGTGCCACCAGTGATTTGCCTAGTTCTGATGAGCAGTTCTTC
>many|TRBJ2-7|TRBV7-9|-
CASSSHSGSSSYEQYF
TGTGCCAGCAGCTCCCACAGCGGTTCGAGCTCCTACGAGCAGTACTTC
>-|TRBJ1-5|TRBV28|TRBD1
CASREQGAASNQPQHF
TGTGCCAGCAGAGAACAGGGGGCGGCGAGCAATCAGCCCCAGCATTTT
>many|TRBJ2-5|TRBV24-1|-
CATSDRTLYQETQYF
TGTGCCACCAGTGACAGGACTTTGTACCAAGAGACCCAGTACTTC
>many|TRBJ1-1|TRBV28|TRBD1
CASRPGTEVTEAFF
TGTGCCAGCAGACCCGGGACAGAGGTCACTGAAGCTTTCTTT
>many|TRBJ1-1|TRBV6-1|TRBD1
CASNPGQGAEAFF
TGTGCCAGCAACCCGGGACAGGGGGCTGAAGCTTTCTTT
>few|TRBJ1-2|TRBV6-1|TRBD1
CASSGDRGYGYTF
TGTGCCAGCAGTGGGGACAGGGGGTACGGCTACACCTTC
>few|TRBJ2-7|TRBV6-6|-
CASSYSRGPYEQYF
TGTGCCAGCAGTTACTCGAGGGGTCCCTACGAGCAGTACTTC
>many|TRBJ1-5|TRBV28|TRBD1
CASSSRDRVYQPQHF
TGTGCCAGCAGCTCCCGGGACAGGGTTTATCAGCCCCAGCATTTT
>few|TRBJ2-7|TRBV5-1|-
CASSQRGGSSYEQYF
TGCGCCAGCAGCCAACGCGGCGGAAGCTCCTACGAGCAGTACTTC
>many|TRBJ2-7|TRBV10-3|-
CAISESRGGTYEQYF
TGTGCCATCAGTGAGTCTCGAGGGGGGACCTACGAGCAGTACTTC
>-|TRBJ2-5|TRBV5-6|-
CASSGQDGGETQYF
TGTGCCAGCAGCGGACAGGACGGGGGAGAGACCCAGTACTTC
>few|TRBJ2-7|TRBV20-1|TRBD2
CSARERGGPRSYEQYF
TGCAGTGCTAGAGAACGGGGGGGCCCCCGCTCCTACGAGCAGTACTTC
>many|TRBJ1-2|TRBV20-1|-
CSAPYQGYGYTF
TGCAGTGCCCCTTACCAGGGGTATGGCTACACCTTC
>many|TRBJ2-4|TRBV20-1|TRBD2
CSARLAGGGNIQYF
TGCAGTGCTAGACTAGCGGGAGGGGGGAACATTCAGTACTTC
>many|TRBJ2-3|TRBV29-1|-
CSVVWRDTDTQYF
TGCAGCGTTGTCTGGCGGGACACAGATACGCAGTATTTT
>few|TRBJ1-5|TRBV19|-
CASSIMGGREPQHF
TGTGCCAGTAGTATAATGGGGGGCCGAGAGCCCCAGCATTTT
>-|TRBJ2-1|TRBV7-9|TRBD1
CASAGGTGDNEQFF
TGTGCCAGCGCCGGGGGGACAGGGGACAATGAGCAGTTCTTC
>few|TRBJ2-7|TRBV6-2/TRBV6-3|TRBD2
CASRGLAAYEQYF
TGTGCCAGCAGAGGACTAGCGGCCTACGAGCAGTACTTC
>few|TRBJ2-3|TRBV20-1|TRBD2
CSATPPGGGADTQYF
TGCAGTGCTACCCCCCCGGGGGGTGGCGCAGATACGCAGTATTTT
>-|TRBJ2-5|TRBV6-1|-
CATHRDLQETQYF
TGTGCCACGCACCGGGACCTACAAGAGACCCAGTACTTC
>many|TRBJ2-1|TRBV28|-
CASSNGDYNEQFF
TGTGCCAGCAGTAACGGGGACTACAATGAGCAGTTCTTC
>-|TRBJ2-1|TRBV27|TRBD2
CASSFRPVAGAFNEQFF
TGTGCCAGCAGTTTCAGGCCTGTAGCGGGAGCCTTTAATGAGCAGTTCTTC